These 23 T cell receptor beta chains were sequenced from one sample in a study of blood T cell repertoires in COVID-19. Assay used: immunoSEQ multiplex PCR; TCRdb lists only in-frame clones, some missing. The sample gives approximately 150,000 clones, roughly 85% of which show up once; roughly 2.5% is in the top ten. The sequenced sample consisted of peripheral blood. All receptors come from a human donor with acute or convalescent COVID-19. The donor label of this sample is uncertain.

The chain employs TRBV9 and TRBJ2-2, with 7 bases fitting TRBD2. CDR3 size: 18 residues. Germline V gives CDR1 SGDLS, CDR2 YYNGEE. V shed 0 bases and J 4 bases; nucleotides not matched to a gene: 12. This CDR3 is CASSVAGAAGVGTGELFF. DNA for the CDR3: TGTGCCAGCAGCGTAGCTGGGGCGGCGGGAGTGGGCACCGGGGAGCTGTTTTTT.

The table lists this clone with a count of one. The chain links TRBV12-5 to TRBJ1-1; 7 bases align to TRBD1. The V gene's germline CDR1 is LGHNT and CDR2 FRNRAP. The CDR3 spans 16 residues. Trimming removed 2 bases from V and 0 bases from J; junction bases left unmatched: 6. The CDR3 sequence is CASGLPDRNLNTEAFF. The CDR3 nucleotides are TGTGCTAGTGGTTTGCCGGACAGGAACCTGAACACTGAAGCTTTCTTT.

The rearrangement uses TRBV5-1 and TRBJ1-1; 9 bases line up with TRBD1. The ends lost 4 bases at V and 0 bases at J; junction bases unmatched: 4. Germline CDR1 reads SGHRS; CDR2 reads YFSETQ. The CDR3 is 15 amino acids. The CDR3 DNA reads as TGCGCCAGCAGCCAATGGACAGGGGTGAACACTGAAGCTTTCTTT. It encodes CASSQWTGVNTEAFF.

This chain links TRBV6-1 with TRBJ2-7, with 7 nucleotides matching TRBD2. V shed 2 bases and J 6 bases; nucleotides not matched to a gene: 7. Germline V gene sequence: CDR1 MNHNS, CDR2 SASEGT. The CDR3 spans 14 residues. CDR3 region: CASSEWGGIGEQYV. In nucleotides, the CDR3 is TGTGCCAGCAGTGAATGGGGAGGGATTGGCGAGCAGTACGTC.

The rearrangement joins TRBV5-6 to TRBJ2-7, with D possibly matching TRBD2 (7 bases). Germline-derived CDR1 and CDR2 are SGHDT and YYEEEE. This CDR3 region has 17 residues. V lost 4 bases, J lost 3 bases, and 23 bases lay in between. CDR3 amino acids: CASSPEHGGGRLYEQYF. For the CDR3, the DNA is TGTGCCAGCAGCCCCGAGCATGGCGGGGGCCGACTCTACGAGCAGTACTTC.

Note on this clone: The junction shows a germline mismatch at one end, possibly a read error. The rearrangement uses TRBV2 and TRBJ1-2, with TRBD1 matching 8 bases. Germline CDR1 and CDR2: SNHLY and FYNNEI. This CDR3 has 12 amino acids. The CDR3 loop is CASSLGTGSPPF. CDR3 DNA: TGTGCCAGCAGTCTAGGGACAGGATCCCCTCCCTTC.

The genes are TRBV16 and TRBJ2-5, with D unresolved. Germline V CDR1 and CDR2: KGHSY, FQNENV. The CDR3 consists of 12 residues. The V end was cut by 4 bases, the J end by 5 bases, with 8 bases between. The DNA of the CDR3 is TGTGCCAGCAGCCTAGTCAGGGAGACCCAGTACTTC. Encoded protein: CASSLVRETQYF.

The chain combines TRBV27 with TRBJ1-2; tentatively, D is TRBD1 (5 bases). Trimming removed 5 bases from V and 7 bases from J, with 23 bases in between. Germline CDR1 MNHEY, CDR2 SMNVEV (reference sequence). The CDR3 is 16 residues long. The CDR3 nucleotides are TGTGCCAGCAGTCAGCAGACCGGGACTGGGGATATTGGCTACACCTTC. Its protein product is CASSQQTGTGDIGYTF.

DNA of the CDR3: TGTGCCAGCAGCTTGTCATCGGGAGCAGATACGCAGTATTTT. Its protein product is CASSLSSGADTQYF. This chain uses TRBV5-4 with TRBJ2-3; possibly TRBD2 for D (6 bases). The CDR3 is 14 amino acids. Germline assignment: CDR1 SGHNT and CDR2 YYREEE (reference sequence). V was shortened by 1 base and J by 4 bases, with 10 bases between the two germline ends.

The CDR3 is CASSLTGLAGAGGELFF. The CDR3 DNA sequence: TGTGCCAGCAGCTTAACTGGACTAGCGGGAGCGGGTGGGGAGCTGTTTTTT. The chain uses TRBV5-4 and TRBJ2-2, with 13 bases aligning to TRBD2. CDR3 length: 17 residues. The V segment lost 2 bases and the J segment 8 bases; nucleotides outside the gene matches: 9. Germline lookup yields CDR1 SGHNT and CDR2 YYREEE (reference sequence).

The rearrangement joins TRBV30 to TRBJ1-6; TRBD1 matches at 8 bases. Germline V CDR1 and CDR2: GTSNPN, SVGIG (reference sequence). The V gene end was trimmed by 2 bases and the J gene end by 7 bases; junction bases not matched to a gene: 13. This CDR3 spans 17 amino acids. CDR3 amino acids: CAWSLYRTGLRNSPLHF. CDR3 DNA: TGTGCCTGGAGTCTATATCGGACAGGGTTAAGGAATTCACCCCTCCACTTT.

The CDR3 loop is CATSRVEDRLSNQPQHF. CDR3 DNA sequence: TGTGCCACCAGCAGAGTGGAGGACAGGCTTAGCAATCAGCCCCAGCATTTT. This chain connects TRBV15 to TRBJ1-5; TRBD1 aligns across 7 bases. Trimming removed 1 base from V and 0 bases from J; junction bases left unmatched: 6. CDR1 and CDR2 (germline): LNHNV, YYDKDF (reference sequence). CDR3 size: 17 residues.

The V call is TRBV4-1, the J call TRBJ2-7; tentatively, D is TRBD2 (6 bases). The CDR3 length is 17 residues. The ends were cut back, 0 bases at V and 0 bases at J, with 15 bases in the middle. Germline V gene lookup returns CDR1 MGHRA and CDR2 YSYEKL. The CDR3 DNA reads TGCGCCAGCAGCCAAGATTATGGAGGGTTTAGCTCCTACGAGCAGTACTTC. Translation: CASSQDYGGFSSYEQYF.

V gene TRBV18 combines with J gene TRBJ2-5; 9 positions agree with TRBD1. This CDR3 contains 14 residues. Trimming at V came to 6 bases and at J to 4 bases, leaving 6 bases not matched to a gene. CDR1 and CDR2 (germline): KGHSH, LQKENI. CDR3 sequence reads: CASSGQGAGETQYF. The CDR3 nucleotides read TGTGCCAGCTCGGGACAGGGCGCGGGAGAGACCCAGTACTTC.

The rearrangement joins TRBV3-1 (or the pseudogene TRBV3-2) to TRBJ2-1; TRBD2 aligns across 11 bases. There are 16 residues in the CDR3. The trim removed 2 bases at V and 7 bases at J, leaving 7 bases unmatched. From germline, CDR1 is LGHDT and CDR2 YNNKEL (reference sequence). The CDR3: CASSQHSGRAGNEQFF. Written as DNA, the CDR3 is TGTGCCAGCAGCCAACATAGCGGGAGGGCCGGGAATGAGCAGTTCTTC.

This clone was seen just once. CDR3 nucleotide sequence: TGCGCCAGCAGCCAAGATCAGGGTGGAGGGTATCCCCAGCATTTT. Translating it yields CASSQDQGGGYPQHF. The rearrangement links TRBV4-3 to TRBJ1-5; D possibly corresponds to TRBD1 (5 bases). Trimming stripped 0 bases from V and 10 bases from J, with 16 bases between. The CDR3 contains 15 residues. Per the germline V gene, CDR1 is LGHNA and CDR2 is YSLEER.

The chain has TRBV30 and TRBJ1-2; tentatively, D is TRBD1 (5 bases). CDR1 and CDR2 (germline): GTSNPN, SVGIG (reference sequence). Trimming took 0 bases from V and 10 from J, leaving 21 bases between them. This CDR3 comprises 15 residues. CDR3 sequence (DNA): TGTGCCTGGAGTGTATCAAGGGTCGGGGGAAATGACTACACCTTC. This encodes CAWSVSRVGGNDYTF.

A few counts support this clone. The rearrangement uses TRBV7-2 and TRBJ1-3; 7 bases map to TRBD1. V dropped 1 base and J dropped 4; count of bases not matched to a gene: 10. The CDR3 sequence is 17 residues long. The germline CDR1 and CDR2 sequences are SGHTA and FQGNSA. CDR3 residues: CASSLGFPGGTGNTIYF. The CDR3 region has the DNA TGTGCCAGCAGCTTAGGATTTCCAGGGGGGACCGGAAACACCATATATTTT.

This clone has a handful of counts. The chain's CDR3 is CASSDSGGYTF. The CDR3 DNA follows: TGTGCCAGCAGCGACTCTGGAGGCTACACCTTC. This rearrangement joins TRBV2 to TRBJ1-2; D not certain. The V end was cut by 6 bases, the J end by 8 bases, with 10 bases between. The CDR3 has 11 residues. Looked up from germline, CDR1 is SNHLY and CDR2 is FYNNEI.

Only one count was recorded for this clone. The chain combines TRBV18 with TRBJ1-5; 8 bases line up with TRBD1. Trimming took 3 bases from V and 4 from J; bases not matched to a gene: 8. Germline CDR1 reads KGHSH; CDR2 reads LQKENI. The CDR3 extends over 16 amino acids. CDR3 DNA: TGTGCCAGCTCACCGACAGGGGCGGGTGGGAATCAGCCCCAGCATTTT. It encodes CASSPTGAGGNQPQHF.

CDR3 bases: TGTGCCAGCACCGGGGAATCCGGGAGGATCCTCGGGGAGCTGTTTTTT. Protein product: CASTGESGRILGELFF. The chain uses TRBV9 and TRBJ2-2; 7 bases match TRBD2. CDR3 length equals 16 residues. Germline V gene data show CDR1 as SGDLS and CDR2 as YYNGEE. With V trimmed by 6 bases and J by 7 bases, 15 bases remained unmatched. The full variable domain, its missing parts supplied by reference TRBV9 and TRBJ2-2, is DSGVTQTPKHLITATGQRVTLRCSPRSGDLSVYWYQQSLDQGLQFLIQYYNGEERAKGNILERFSAQQFPDLHSELNLSSLELGDSALYFCASTGESGRILGELFFGEGSRLTVL.

The chain employs TRBV5-1 and TRBJ2-1; 9 nucleotides line up with TRBD1. Per germline, CDR1 SGHRS and CDR2 YFSETQ. The junction had 14 bases not matched to a gene; V was cut back by 3 bases and J by 4 bases. The CDR3 loop spans 18 amino acids. The CDR3 nucleotides read TGCGCCAGCAGCTCGCGTGGAGAGACAGGGGGTACGTACAATGAGCAGTTCTTC. This gives the protein CASSSRGETGGTYNEQFF.

CDR3 DNA sequence: TGTGCCAGCAGCTTAGGCGGGGCGAACACCGGGGAGCTGTTTTTT. Translated, it gives CASSLGGANTGELFF. V and J are TRBV7-8 and TRBJ2-2; possible D gene TRBD2, 6 bases. Germline CDR1 reads SGHVS; CDR2 reads FQNEAQ. The V end lost 1 base, the J end lost 0 bases, and 6 bases lay between the germline ends. The CDR3 runs to 15 residues.